This T cell receptor (beta chain) was documented in a study of T cell responses to AZD1222 COVID-19 vaccine. To note about this clone: Its target is not known.

The assay was immunoSEQ multiplex PCR, and TCRdb's table has in-frame clones only and misses some. The repertoire holds about 110,000 clones, roughly 88% seen once, with about 4.8% in the top ten. Germline assignment: CDR1 LGHDT and CDR2 YNNKEL (reference sequence). J gave up 1 base and V 4 bases, and 6 bases lay outside the gene matches. This CDR3 is 16 amino acids long. Overall study results and limits: As reported, nearly half of all spike-specific TCRs target variant regions that are unmutated. Mapped onto spike, vaccine-associated CD4 TCRs spanned it and were dominant at 160-218 and 743-854.

The receptor was isolated from an adult in good health. V gene TRBV3-1 (or the pseudogene TRBV3-2) combines with J gene TRBJ2-7; 11 bases match TRBD1. This specimen was peripheral blood, taken on day 0 of AZD1222 vaccination. The CDR3: CASSRWTGGFSYEQYF. CDR3 nucleotides: TGTGCCAGCAGCCGATGGACAGGGGGCTTTTCCTACGAGCAGTACTTC.